This T cell receptor (beta chain) comes out of a study of response to subunit inactivated influenza vaccine. This clonotype was counted ten times or more. What it binds is not known. TCRdb re-analysed the RT-PCR reads in MiXCR, keeping a single row per CDR3 protein. The sample has fewer than 800,000 distinct CDR3 sequences, roughly 14% seen once. Whole-study results and caveats: New T cells are recruited in small numbers by each seasonal influenza vaccination, according to the authors' suggestion.

CDR3 length: 14 amino acids. The germline V gene encodes CDR1 DFQATT and CDR2 SNEGSKA (reference sequence). J gave up 3 bases and V 5 bases, and 7 bases lay outside the gene matches. The sample consisted of PBMCs from blood, taken 11 to 12 days after vaccination. The TCR sequence derives from a man in his fifties or sixties who received an inactivated influenza vaccine. The chain couples TRBV20-1 to TRBJ2-7; 10 bases are shared with TRBD2. The CDR3 DNA sequence: TGCAGTGCTCGTTGGACTAGCGGTGGCTACGAGCAGTACTTC. Its protein product is CSARWTSGGYEQYF.